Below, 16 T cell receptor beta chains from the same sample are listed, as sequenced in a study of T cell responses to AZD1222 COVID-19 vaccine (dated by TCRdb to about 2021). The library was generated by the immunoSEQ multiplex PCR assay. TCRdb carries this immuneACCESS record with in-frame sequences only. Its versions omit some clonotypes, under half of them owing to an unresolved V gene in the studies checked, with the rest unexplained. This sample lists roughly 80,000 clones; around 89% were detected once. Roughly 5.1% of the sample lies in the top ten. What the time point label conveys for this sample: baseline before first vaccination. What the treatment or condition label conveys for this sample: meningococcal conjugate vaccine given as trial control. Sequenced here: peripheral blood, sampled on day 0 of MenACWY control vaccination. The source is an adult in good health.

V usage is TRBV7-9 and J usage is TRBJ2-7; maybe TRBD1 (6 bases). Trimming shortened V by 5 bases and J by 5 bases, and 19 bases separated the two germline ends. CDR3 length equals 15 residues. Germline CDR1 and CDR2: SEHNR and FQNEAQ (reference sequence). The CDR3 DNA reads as TGTGCCAGCAGCCCAATTGCAGGGGTTCCCCACGAGCAGTACTTC. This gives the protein CASSPIAGVPHEQYF. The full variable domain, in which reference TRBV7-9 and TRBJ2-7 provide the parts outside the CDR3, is DTGVSQNPRHKITKRGQNVTFRCDPISEHNRLYWYRQTLGQGPEFLTYFQNEAQLEKSRLLSDRFSAERPKGSFSTLEIQRTEQGDSAMYLCASSPIAGVPHEQYFGPGTRLTVT.

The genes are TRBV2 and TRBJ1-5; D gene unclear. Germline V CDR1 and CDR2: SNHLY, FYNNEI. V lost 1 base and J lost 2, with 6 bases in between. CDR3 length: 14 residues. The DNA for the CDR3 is TGTGCCAGCAGTGAAGTGGTAGGCAATCAGCCCCAGCATTTT. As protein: CASSEVVGNQPQHF.

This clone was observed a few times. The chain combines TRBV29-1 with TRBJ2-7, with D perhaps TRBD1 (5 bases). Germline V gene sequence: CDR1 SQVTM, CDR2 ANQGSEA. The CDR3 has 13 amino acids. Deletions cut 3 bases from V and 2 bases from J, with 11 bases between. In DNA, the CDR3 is TGCAGCGTTGACGCCCCAGGGACCTACGAGCAGTACTTC. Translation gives CSVDAPGTYEQYF.

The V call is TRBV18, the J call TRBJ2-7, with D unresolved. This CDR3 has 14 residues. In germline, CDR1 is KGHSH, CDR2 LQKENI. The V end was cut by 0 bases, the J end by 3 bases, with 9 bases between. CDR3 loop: CASSPPSQDYEQYF. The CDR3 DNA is TGTGCCAGCTCACCACCGAGCCAGGACTACGAGCAGTACTTC.

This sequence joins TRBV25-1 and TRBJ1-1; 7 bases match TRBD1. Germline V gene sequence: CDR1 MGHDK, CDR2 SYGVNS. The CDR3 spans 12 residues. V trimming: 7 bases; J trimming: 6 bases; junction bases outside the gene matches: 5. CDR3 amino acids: CASKFDRAEAFF. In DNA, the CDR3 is TGTGCCAGCAAGTTCGACAGGGCTGAAGCTTTCTTT.

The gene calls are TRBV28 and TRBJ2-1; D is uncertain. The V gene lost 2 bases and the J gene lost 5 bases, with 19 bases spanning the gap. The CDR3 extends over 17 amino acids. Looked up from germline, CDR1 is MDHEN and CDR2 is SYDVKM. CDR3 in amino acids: CASSLMILTQTNNEQFF. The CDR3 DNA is TGTGCCAGCAGTTTAATGATTCTCACCCAAACCAACAATGAGCAGTTCTTC.

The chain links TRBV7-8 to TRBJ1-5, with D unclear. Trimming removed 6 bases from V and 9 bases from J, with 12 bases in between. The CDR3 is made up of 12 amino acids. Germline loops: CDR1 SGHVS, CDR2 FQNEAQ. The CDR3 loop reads CASSFTRSPQHF. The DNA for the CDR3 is TGTGCCAGCAGTTTCACCCGGTCGCCCCAGCATTTT.

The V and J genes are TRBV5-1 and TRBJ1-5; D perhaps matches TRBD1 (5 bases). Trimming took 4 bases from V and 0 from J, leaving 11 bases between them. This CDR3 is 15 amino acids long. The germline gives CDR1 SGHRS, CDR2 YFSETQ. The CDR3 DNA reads TGCGCCAGCAGCGCTGACAGTAATAGCAATCAGCCCCAGCATTTT. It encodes CASSADSNSNQPQHF.

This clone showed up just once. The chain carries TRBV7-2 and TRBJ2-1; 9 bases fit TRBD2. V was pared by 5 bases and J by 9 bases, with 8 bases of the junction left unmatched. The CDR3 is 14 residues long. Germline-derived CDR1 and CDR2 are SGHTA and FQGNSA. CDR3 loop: CASSPYQTSGEQFF. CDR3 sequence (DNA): TGTGCCAGCAGCCCTTATCAGACTAGCGGTGAGCAGTTCTTC.

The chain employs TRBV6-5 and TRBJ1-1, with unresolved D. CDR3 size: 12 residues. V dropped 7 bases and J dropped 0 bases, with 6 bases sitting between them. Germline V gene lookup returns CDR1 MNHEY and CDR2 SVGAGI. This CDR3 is CASTGLNTEAFF. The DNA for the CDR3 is TGTGCCAGCACGGGATTGAACACTGAAGCTTTCTTT.

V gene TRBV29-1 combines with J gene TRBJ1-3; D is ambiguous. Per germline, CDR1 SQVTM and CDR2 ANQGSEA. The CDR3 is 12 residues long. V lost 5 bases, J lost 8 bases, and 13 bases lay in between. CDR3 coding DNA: TGCAGCGTTAACTCCCCCGGGGACACCATATATTTT. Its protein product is CSVNSPGDTIYF.

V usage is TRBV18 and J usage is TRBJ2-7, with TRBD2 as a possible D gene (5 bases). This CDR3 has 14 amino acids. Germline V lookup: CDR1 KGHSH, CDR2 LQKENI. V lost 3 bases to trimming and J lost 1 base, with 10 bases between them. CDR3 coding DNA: TGTGCCAGCTCACCGTTACTAGGTTCCTACGAGCAGTACTTC. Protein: CASSPLLGSYEQYF.

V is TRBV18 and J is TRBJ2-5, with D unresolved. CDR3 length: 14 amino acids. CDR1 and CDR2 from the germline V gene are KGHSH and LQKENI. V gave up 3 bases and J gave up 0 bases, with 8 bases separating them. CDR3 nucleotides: TGTGCCAGCTCACCCCCTTTGTACCAAGAGACCCAGTACTTC. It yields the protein CASSPPLYQETQYF.

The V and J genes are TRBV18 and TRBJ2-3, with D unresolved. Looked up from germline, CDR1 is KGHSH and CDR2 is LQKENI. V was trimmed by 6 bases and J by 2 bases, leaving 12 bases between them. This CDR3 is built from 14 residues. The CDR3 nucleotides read TGTGCCAGCTCCCTTTTAGACCACACAGATACGCAGTATTTT. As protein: CASSLLDHTDTQYF.

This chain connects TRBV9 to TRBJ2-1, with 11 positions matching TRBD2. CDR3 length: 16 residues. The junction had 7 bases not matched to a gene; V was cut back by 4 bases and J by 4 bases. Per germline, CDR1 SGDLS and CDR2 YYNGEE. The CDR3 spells CASSPMGTSGYNEQFF. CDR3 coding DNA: TGTGCCAGCAGCCCTATGGGGACTAGCGGTTACAATGAGCAGTTCTTC.

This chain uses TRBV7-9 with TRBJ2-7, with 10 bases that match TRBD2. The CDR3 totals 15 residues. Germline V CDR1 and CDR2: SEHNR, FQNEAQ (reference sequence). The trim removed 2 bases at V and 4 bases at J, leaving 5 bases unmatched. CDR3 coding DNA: TGTGCCAGCAGCTTAAGTCCTAGCGGGAGATACGAGCAGTACTTC. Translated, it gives CASSLSPSGRYEQYF.